This note documents a single T cell receptor (beta chain) sequence. Its specific antigen is unknown. The sample holds no much larger clone one base away, and base qualities are not on file. The entry originates in a study of blood T cell repertoires in COVID-19 (dated by TCRdb to 2019 to 2021). A note on the overall study: Samples covering the acute and convalescent phases of COVID-19 were provided by collaborators in the United States, Italy and Spain. Where available, HLA class I and class II types were obtained from metadata supplied by the sample provider rather than from assay-based typing. The repertoires were released in a freely available public database intended as a resource for research on the immune response to SARS-CoV-2. The sample metadata nearly always contained a de-identified subject ID, COVID-19 status, age in years and sex. Deeply sampled blood TCRbeta repertoires from subjects exposed to, actively infected with, or recovered from COVID-19 were included in the dataset. The material from the prospective study consisted of cDNA or gDNA derived from T cells, B-cell-depleted T cells, or PBMCs. The samples were drawn from the first 160 participants of the ongoing ImmuneRACE study and from 1,254 subjects provided by 6 global collaborators. What the research found in general, with its limitations: How much clinical and demographic metadata was included differed by source and by participant, and the metadata was provided uncurated.

TCRbeta CDR3 regions were amplified from genomic DNA by means of the immunoSEQ Assay, a bias-controlled multiplex PCR. The authors' pipeline ran thus. Within the assay, amplification of reference gene primers was used to estimate how many nucleated cells each sample contained. Sequence reads were collapsed and filtered to measure the absolute abundance of every unique TCRbeta CDR3 rearrangement. For each sample, productive Simpson clonality was calculated as the square root of Simpson's diversity index across productive rearrangements. TCRdb retrieved this table from immuneACCESS and kept in-frame rearrangements only. Not all clones are present; in checked studies, unresolved V genes account for under half, and no reason is known for the remainder. That table gives V, J and clone size, and the DNA gave D and trimming. Counted in this sample were under 350,000 clones; approximately 87% of them appeared once. The top ten clones comprise 4.6% of the sample.

CDR1 and CDR2, looked up from the germline V gene, are MGHDK and SYGVNS. Spanning cysteine to phenylalanine, the CDR3 consists of 17 amino acids. The kept DNA is CDR3 alone, 51 bases in frame from the first base. V is clipped by 2 bases and J by 9 bases, and the sequence between their germline boundaries is 25 bases long. Samples from volunteer blood donors who had recovered from COVID-19 were contributed by a second Seattle source. Each collaborating institution followed its own protocols to collect whole blood in K2EDTA tubes. For TCRbeta analysis, collaborators shipped samples in one of three forms: frozen whole blood, isolated PBMCs, or DNA extracted from either of those sample types.

Here the chain combines TRBV25-1 and TRBJ2-5; a tentative D match to TRBD1 spans 8 bases. This receptor was obtained from a man aged 55-75 years who had recovered from COVID-19. Sequenced: peripheral blood. The DNA is TGTGCCAGCAGTGAAACCTGGACAGGGACTAACAAGAGACCCCAGTACTTC. The encoded protein is CASSETWTGTNKRPQYF.